This T cell receptor beta chain is drawn from a study of shared clonotypes between healthy human individuals (dated by TCRdb to 2020 to 2022). Describing the broader study: The cohort comprised a couple of women and a few men aged 18 to 49 years. For each donor, CD4 naive and CD4 memory were each given three plates, CD8 naive was given two plates, and CD8 memory was given one plate. The study deeply sequenced blood TCR repertoires of several healthy adults to estimate repertoire size and the extent of clonotype sharing between individuals. Libraries were prepared and TCR repertoires were sequenced by different laboratories using diverse techniques, in order to increase sequencing depth and limit assay-specific biases. Per donor, leukapheresis produced somewhere between about 0.94 and 9 billion PBMCs. On the study overall, not on this receptor specifically: Across several donors, roughly 5.4% of naive CD4, 3% to 3.5% of naive CD8, approximately 2.5% of memory CD4, and under 0.45% of memory CD8 clonotypes were shared. Rarefaction of sorted-subset datasets indicated incomplete sequencing despite the large sequencing depth. Pairwise subsampling indicated that sequencing depth was expected to affect the degree of clonotype sharing among donors. The small number of donors limited the genetic and exposure-history diversity represented. Naive subsets generally had larger estimated clonotype richness than memory subsets did. Compared with non-shared clonotypes, the clonotypes found in all four sorted-subset donors had higher generation probabilities. Sampling was restricted to blood, and TCR repertoires in tissues likely differ from the TCR repertoires found in blood.

TCR CDR3 regions were amplified from genomic DNA by multiplex PCR using the deep immunoSEQ assay. Extracted genomic DNA from each cell subset was spread evenly across all wells of several immunoSEQ 96-well plates, with each plate serving as a replicate. For sorted subsets, each replicate PCR was loaded with around 220 ng genomic DNA, equivalent to 30,000 or so T cell genomes. The purified libraries were quantified using a Qubit 3.0 fluorometer, sized with a Bioanalyzer 2100, and then quantified again using the KAPA Library Quantification kit. A separate single-read 150-cycle Illumina NextSeq 550 flow cell was used to sequence each immunoSEQ 96-well plate. In the authors' own workflow: The immunoSEQ output contained only junctional sequences without quality scores, so filtering could not match that applied to full-length reads. Sequences were annotated with PyIR, a Python wrapper for IgBLAST v1.9, using IMGT germline references to assign V/J genes and CDR3. Reads were removed for weak V/J assignments (E-value above 1e-6), missing CDR3, stop codons, out-of-frame junctions, or ambiguous translated residues. A V3J clonotype was defined by an identical inferred V gene, J gene, and CDR3 amino acid sequence. Percentage overlap between repertoires was calculated by dividing the number of shared unique clonotypes by the size of the smaller repertoire. Three approaches were used to assess repertoire richness: RTK rarefaction, the Chao1 estimator, and Recon v2.1 estimates of unobserved clonotypes. For all TCRbeta clonotypes obtained by the gDNA method from four donors, generation probabilities were computed with OLGA. In TCRdb, the immuneACCESS table is reduced to in-frame sequences with V and J assigned. These tables do not hold every clone; where another copy was compared, an unresolved V gene accounts for under half, and the others remain unexplained. V and J calls and clone size are as listed in that table; D and trimming were resolved from the DNA. Here the sample has over 800,000 clones; 80% to 95% occur a single time. Less than 25% of the sample lies in the top ten.

The germline V gene supplies CDR1 SGDLS and CDR2 YYNGEE. The CDR3 spans 12 residues, from the cysteine through the phenylalanine. The only DNA kept is the CDR3, 36 bases in frame from the first base. Deletion took 6 bases off V and 5 bases off J, with a span of 8 bases between the germline ends. To note about this clone: Which antigen it targets is not known. Nothing much larger sits one base from this clone, and base qualities are not available.

CD8 naive samples were obtained by positive selection for CCR7 among CD45RO-negative cells, yielding a CD45RA+CCR7+ population from which TemRA cells were excluded. The donors were healthy, HIV-negative adults who had no recently reported acute infections or vaccinations. Every donor was a Caucasian adult residing in Nashville, Tennessee, USA. Blood was obtained by leukapheresis, after which PBMCs were separated by Ficoll-Histopaque density gradient centrifugation and cryopreserved in liquid nitrogen vapor phase. Purity and quantity of every magnetically sorted T cell population were checked by analytical flow cytometry. From each sorted fraction, genomic DNA was isolated and quantified by UV absorbance on a Nanodrop 2000c.

This TCR was recovered from a man younger than 40 in good health. The sequence links TRBV9 to TRBJ2-2; the D gene remains uncertain. The sequencing sample was made of naive CD8+ T cells sorted from blood. The intended sense of this specimen's cell subset or site label: CD45RA+CCR7+. The CDR3 sequence is CASNLGTGELFF. In nucleotide form, the sequence is TGTGCCAGCAACCTAGGGACCGGGGAGCTGTTTTTT.